The rows below give T cell receptor beta chains drawn from one sample of a study of T cell responses to AZD1222 COVID-19 vaccine. TCRdb keeps only in-frame clones here, not all; method: immunoSEQ multiplex PCR. The sample records about 72,000 clones, roughly 89% being singletons. The sample consisted of peripheral blood, taken on day 0 of AZD1222 vaccination. The receptors derive from an adult in good health. Each CDR3 is given with its conserved first and last residue. Each record gives: clone size, J gene, V gene, D gene, CDR3 protein, CDR3 DNA. D genes are given only for firm matches. Size is stated for part of the rows, as once, few or many counts, or as a class when the clone is expanded.

NA TRBJ1-4 TRBV6-6 NA CASSPRGGNEKLFF TGTGCCAGCAGCCCACGAGGGGGTAATGAAAAACTGTTTTTT
NA TRBJ1-5 TRBV19 NA CASSIEGYLTPQHF TGTGCCAGTAGTATCGAAGGGTACCTGACGCCCCAGCATTTT
NA TRBJ2-7 TRBV6-2/TRBV6-3 NA CASSLGYEQYF TGTGCCAGCAGCCTAGGCTACGAGCAGTACTTC
NA TRBJ2-7 TRBV7-9 TRBD1 CASSLGQGINEQYF TGTGCCAGCAGCTTGGGACAGGGAATTAACGAGCAGTACTTC
NA TRBJ2-5 TRBV28 NA CASSLMQETQYF TGTGCCAGCAGTTTAATGCAAGAGACCCAGTACTTC
few TRBJ2-3 TRBV5-1 TRBD1 CASSSDRPRIDTQYF TGCGCCAGCAGCTCGGACAGGCCACGCATAGATACGCAGTATTTT
few TRBJ1-2 TRBV25-1 NA CASSEYEGGYGYTF TGTGCCAGCAGTGAATATGAGGGAGGGTATGGCTACACCTTC
NA TRBJ1-1 TRBV5-1 TRBD1 CASSIRPGQQNTEAFF TGCGCCAGCAGCATTCGCCCGGGACAGCAGAACACTGAAGCTTTCTTT
few TRBJ1-1 TRBV19 TRBD1 CASSPGQGTTEAFF TGTGCCAGTAGTCCGGGACAGGGGACAACTGAAGCTTTCTTT
few TRBJ1-4 TRBV5-4 TRBD1 CASSLGGVNEKLFF TGTGCCAGCAGCTTAGGGGGCGTGAATGAAAAACTGTTTTTT
NA TRBJ2-2 TRBV7-7 NA CASSLGASANTGELFF TGTGCCAGCAGCTTAGGTGCGTCCGCGAACACCGGGGAGCTGTTTTTT
NA TRBJ2-1 TRBV5-1 TRBD1 CASSLDGTGGYNEQFF TGCGCCAGCAGCTTGGATGGGACAGGGGGCTACAATGAGCAGTTCTTC
once TRBJ1-1 TRBV4-3 NA CASSQVSLRTSGGRWGNTEAFF TGCGCCAGCAGCCAAGTGTCCCTCCGAACCTCAGGTGGAAGGTGGGGGAACACTGAAGCTTTCTTT
NA TRBJ2-3 TRBV28 TRBD2 CASSSSGTSTDTQYF TGTGCCAGCAGCTCTAGCGGAACTAGCACAGATACGCAGTATTTT
NA TRBJ2-5 TRBV5-1 TRBD2 CASSWTSGKETQYF TGCGCCAGCAGCTGGACTAGCGGAAAAGAGACCCAGTACTTC
NA TRBJ1-3 TRBV14 NA CASSQDSAYLVSGNTIYF TGTGCCAGCAGCCAAGATTCGGCGTACTTAGTCTCTGGAAACACCATATATTTT
NA TRBJ1-1 TRBV19 NA CASQVVGRWKDTEAFF TGTGCCAGCCAGGTCGTGGGTCGATGGAAGGACACTGAAGCTTTCTTT
once TRBJ2-7 TRBV6-2/TRBV6-3 NA CASSYAYEQYF TGTGCCAGCAGTTACGCATACGAGCAGTACTTC
NA TRBJ1-5 TRBV27 NA CASSIDRFGNQPQHF TGTGCCAGCAGTATAGACAGGTTCGGTAATCAGCCCCAGCATTTT
NA TRBJ2-5 TRBV9 TRBD2 CASSPGLGPRETQYF TGTGCCAGCAGCCCGGGACTAGGGCCCAGGGAGACCCAGTACTTC
NA TRBJ2-7 TRBV19 TRBD2 CASRRGSGRSNEQYF TGTGCCAGTAGACGGGGAAGCGGGAGATCCAACGAGCAGTACTTC
NA TRBJ1-6 TRBV2 NA CASSPTVTNSPLHF TGTGCCAGCTCCCCGACAGTAACTAATTCACCCCTCCACTTT
NA TRBJ1-1 TRBV7-3 NA CASSPQGGGNTEAFF TGTGCCAGCAGCCCACAGGGAGGAGGGAACACTGAAGCTTTCTTT
NA TRBJ1-4 TRBV28 NA CASSPTGSEKLFF TGTGCCAGCAGTCCTACAGGGTCTGAAAAACTGTTTTTT
NA TRBJ2-5 TRBV29-1 TRBD2 CSVGSSGAAETQYF TGCAGCGTTGGATCAAGCGGGGCAGCAGAGACCCAGTACTTC
NA TRBJ1-5 TRBV12-3/TRBV12-4 TRBD1 CASSPGGPQPQHF TGTGCCAGCAGCCCAGGGGGCCCTCAGCCCCAGCATTTT
NA TRBJ2-1 TRBV4-3 NA CASSQGAGPANEQFF TGCGCCAGCAGCCAGGGGGCTGGTCCGGCCAATGAGCAGTTCTTC
NA TRBJ2-1 TRBV7-6 NA CASSPLTGTGNEQFF TGTGCCAGCAGCCCTCTGACCGGGACCGGCAATGAGCAGTTCTTC
NA TRBJ2-2 TRBV13 TRBD2 CASRFGRAPGELFF TGTGCCAGCAGGTTCGGGAGGGCCCCCGGGGAGCTGTTTTTT
once TRBJ1-1 TRBV28 NA CASSSGGCTEAFF TGTGCCAGCAGTTCCGGAGGGTGCACTGAAGCTTTCTTT
NA TRBJ2-5 TRBV3-1/TRBV3-2 TRBD1 CASSQSGTGETQYF TGTGCCAGCAGCCAGTCCGGGACAGGGGAGACCCAGTACTTC
NA TRBJ2-3 TRBV28 NA CASSILRDGGTDTQYF TGTGCCAGCAGCATACTCCGGGACGGAGGCACAGATACGCAGTATTTT
NA TRBJ1-3 TRBV27 NA CASSLLGPSSGNTIYF TGTGCCAGCAGTTTATTGGGCCCAAGCTCTGGAAACACCATATATTTT
NA TRBJ1-2 TRBV3-1/TRBV3-2 TRBD1 CASSNRGPYGYTF TGTGCCAGCAGTAACAGGGGTCCCTATGGCTACACCTTC
NA TRBJ1-6 TRBV18 NA CASSPPAGSNSPLHF TGTGCCAGCTCACCACCGGCGGGGTCAAACTCACCCCTCCACTTT
few TRBJ2-7 TRBV6-1 TRBD1 CASSEVPGTGFYEQYF TGTGCCAGCAGTGAAGTTCCGGGGACAGGGTTTTACGAGCAGTACTTC
NA TRBJ1-1 TRBV7-3 TRBD1 CASTKTGGRGITEAFF TGTGCCAGCACCAAAACTGGGGGCAGGGGGATCACTGAAGCTTTCTTT
NA TRBJ2-7 TRBV3-1/TRBV3-2 TRBD1 CASSQSAGGREQYF TGTGCCAGCAGCCAATCGGCAGGGGGCCGGGAGCAGTACTTC
once TRBJ1-6 TRBV5-1 NA CASSLSQISNSPLHF TGCGCCAGCAGCTTGTCTCAGATTTCAAATTCACCCCTCCACTTT
NA TRBJ1-3 TRBV4-2 TRBD1 CASSREDRGSGNTIYF TGTGCCAGCAGCCGCGAGGACAGGGGCTCTGGAAACACCATATATTTT
NA TRBJ2-1 TRBV7-2 TRBD1 CASSLSGGSINEQFF TGTGCCAGCAGCTTATCAGGGGGAAGTATTAATGAGCAGTTCTTC
once TRBJ2-1 TRBV25-1 TRBD2 CASTGGARYNEQFF TGTGCCAGCACCGGGGGGGCCCGTTACAATGAGCAGTTCTTC
NA TRBJ2-7 TRBV3-1/TRBV3-2 NA CASSQVAGSTYEQYF TGTGCCAGCAGCCAAGTCGCGGGGTCGACCTACGAGCAGTACTTC
NA TRBJ2-1 TRBV7-7 NA CASSPDGSREQFF TGTGCCAGCAGCCCGGACGGGTCTCGGGAGCAGTTCTTC
NA TRBJ2-5 TRBV6-5 NA CASTRDGAGETQYF TGTGCCAGCACCCGGGACGGGGCAGGGGAGACCCAGTACTTC
once TRBJ2-7 TRBV23-1 NA CASSPPKTSSYEQYF TGCGCCAGCAGCCCACCAAAGACATCCTCCTACGAGCAGTACTTC
NA TRBJ1-2 TRBV19 TRBD1 CASSADRGGYGYTF TGTGCCAGTAGTGCGGACAGGGGCGGGTATGGCTACACCTTC
NA TRBJ2-7 TRBV30 TRBD1 CAWSFEQGANEQYF TGTGCCTGGAGTTTTGAGCAGGGGGCGAACGAGCAGTACTTC
NA TRBJ1-3 TRBV7-6 NA CASSLSQYLSGNTIYF TGTGCCAGCAGCTTAAGCCAGTATCTCTCTGGAAACACCATATATTTT
NA TRBJ1-3 TRBV4-2 NA CASSPGPSFSSGNTIYF TGTGCCAGCAGCCCGGGACCGTCTTTTAGCTCTGGAAACACCATATATTTT
NA TRBJ1-2 TRBV29-1 NA CSVEDVQARNYGYTF TGCAGCGTTGAAGATGTACAGGCCAGGAACTATGGCTACACCTTC